This T cell receptor beta chain was identified in a study of siplizumab effects on memory and regulatory T cells. The wider study: Paired mixed lymphocyte reactions used siplizumab at roughly 1 ug/mL or no drug. Regarding the study as a whole: The naive T cell population seemed more diverse than memory cells and seemed a major contributor to the alloresponse.

Profiling relied on immunoSEQ multiplex PCR, and the TCRdb table lists in-frame clones only, not all of them. The data hold 11,000 to 15,000 clones, with almost 50% observed a single time. Germline values: CDR1 SEHNR, CDR2 FQNEAQ (reference sequence). This CDR3 is 14 amino acids long. The ends lost 3 bases at V and 5 bases at J; junction bases unmatched: 3. The authors kept the mixed lymphocyte reaction cells in coculture at 37°C for six to seven days. The study labelled responder PBMCs with CFSE and stimulator PBMCs with Violet Dye, then mixed them 1:1. About this clone: The target antigen is unknown.

Sequenced: CFSE-low (dividing) CD4+ T cells sorted from an allogeneic mixed lymphocyte reaction. The chain employs TRBV7-9 and TRBJ1-1, with 10 bases identical to TRBD1. The TCR originated in a human donor in good health; the cells came from an allogeneic mixed lymphocyte reaction. The CDR3 region has the DNA TGTGCCAGCAGCTTGACAGGGGGCCGGACTGAAGCTTTCTTT. Translation gives CASSLTGGRTEAFF.